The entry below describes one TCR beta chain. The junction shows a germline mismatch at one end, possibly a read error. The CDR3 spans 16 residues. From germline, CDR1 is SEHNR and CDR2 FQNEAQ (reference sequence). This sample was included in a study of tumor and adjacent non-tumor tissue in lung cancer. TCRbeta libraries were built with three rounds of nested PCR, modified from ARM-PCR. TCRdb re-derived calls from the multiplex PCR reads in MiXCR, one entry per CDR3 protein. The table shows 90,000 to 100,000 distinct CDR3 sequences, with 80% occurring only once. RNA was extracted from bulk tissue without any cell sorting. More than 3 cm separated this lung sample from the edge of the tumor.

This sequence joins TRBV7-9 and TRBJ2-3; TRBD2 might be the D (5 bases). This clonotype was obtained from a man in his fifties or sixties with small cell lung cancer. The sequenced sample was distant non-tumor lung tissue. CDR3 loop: CASSLDFGLHTYTQYF. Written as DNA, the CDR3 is TGTGCCAGCAGCTTAGATTTCGGACTTCACACATATACGCAGTATTTT.